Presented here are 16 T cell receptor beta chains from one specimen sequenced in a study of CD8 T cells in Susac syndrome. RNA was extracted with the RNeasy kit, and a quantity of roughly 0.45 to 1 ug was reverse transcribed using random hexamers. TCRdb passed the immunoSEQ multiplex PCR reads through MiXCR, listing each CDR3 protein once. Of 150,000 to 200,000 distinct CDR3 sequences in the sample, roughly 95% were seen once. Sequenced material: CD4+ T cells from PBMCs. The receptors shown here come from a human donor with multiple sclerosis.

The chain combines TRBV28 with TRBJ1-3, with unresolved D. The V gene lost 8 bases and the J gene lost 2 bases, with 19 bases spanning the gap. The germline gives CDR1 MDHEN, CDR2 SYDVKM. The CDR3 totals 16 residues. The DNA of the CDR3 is TGTGCCAGCCTCGACCTCAGGTCCTCTACTGGAAACACCATATATTTT. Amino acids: CASLDLRSSTGNTIYF. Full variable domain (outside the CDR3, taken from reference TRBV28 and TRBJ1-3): DVKVTQSSRYLVKRTGEKVFLECVQDMDHENMFWYRQDPGLGLRLIYFSYDVKMKEKGDIPEGYSVSREKKERFSLILESASTNQTSMYLCASLDLRSSTGNTIYFGEGSWLTVV.

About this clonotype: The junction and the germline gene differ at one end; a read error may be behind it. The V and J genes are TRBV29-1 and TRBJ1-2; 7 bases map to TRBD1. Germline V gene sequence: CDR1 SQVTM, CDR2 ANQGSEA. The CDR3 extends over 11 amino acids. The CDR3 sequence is CSADYLTGQVF. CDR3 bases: TGCAGCGCCGACTACTTAACAGGACAGGTTTTC. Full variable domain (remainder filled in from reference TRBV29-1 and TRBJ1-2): SAVISQKPSRDICQRGTSLTIQCQVDSQVTMMFWYRQQPGQSLTLIATANQGSEATYESGFVIDKFPISRPNLTFSTLTVSNMSPEDSSIYLCSADYLTGQVFGSGTRLTVV.

The CDR3 DNA is TGTGCCAGCAGCGTAGAGGTTAGCGGGGACTCTCTGTATTTT. Its protein is CASSVEVSGDSLYF. The chain recombines TRBV9 with TRBJ2-3; TRBD2 matches 8 bases. Unmatched junction bases numbered 11, after V lost 0 bases and J lost 14 bases. Germline CDR1 and CDR2: SGDLS and YYNGEE. The CDR3 consists of 14 residues.

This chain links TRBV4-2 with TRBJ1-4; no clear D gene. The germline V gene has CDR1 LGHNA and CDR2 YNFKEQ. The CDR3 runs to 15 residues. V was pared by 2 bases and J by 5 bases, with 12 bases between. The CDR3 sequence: CASSQPSRENEKLFF. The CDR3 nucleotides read TGTGCCAGCAGCCAACCCAGCCGGGAGAATGAAAAACTGTTTTTT.

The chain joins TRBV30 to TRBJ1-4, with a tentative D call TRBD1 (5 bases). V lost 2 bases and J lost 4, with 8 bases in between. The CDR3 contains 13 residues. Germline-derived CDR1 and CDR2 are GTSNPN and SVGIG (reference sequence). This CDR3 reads CAWSLGVNEKLFF. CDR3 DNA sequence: TGTGCCTGGAGTTTAGGGGTTAATGAAAAACTGTTTTTT.

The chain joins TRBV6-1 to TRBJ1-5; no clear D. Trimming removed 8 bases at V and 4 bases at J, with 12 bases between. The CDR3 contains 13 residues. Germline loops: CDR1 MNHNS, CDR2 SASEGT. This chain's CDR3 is CASLGSPNQPQHF. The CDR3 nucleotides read TGTGCCAGCCTCGGGAGTCCGAATCAGCCCCAGCATTTT.

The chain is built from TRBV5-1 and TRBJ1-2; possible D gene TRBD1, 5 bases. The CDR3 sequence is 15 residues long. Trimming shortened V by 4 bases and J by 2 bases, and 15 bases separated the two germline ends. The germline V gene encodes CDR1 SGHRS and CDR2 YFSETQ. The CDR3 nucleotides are TGCGCCAGCAGCCAGTACGTTCAGGGAAACTATGGCTACACCTTC. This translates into CASSQYVQGNYGYTF.

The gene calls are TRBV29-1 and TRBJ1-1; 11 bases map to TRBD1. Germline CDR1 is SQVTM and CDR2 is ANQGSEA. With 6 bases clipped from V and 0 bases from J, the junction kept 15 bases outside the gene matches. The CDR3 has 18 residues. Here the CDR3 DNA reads TGCAGCGTGGTGGACAGGGGGCGCCGGGGAACCCTGAACACTGAAGCTTTCTTT. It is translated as CSVVDRGRRGTLNTEAFF.

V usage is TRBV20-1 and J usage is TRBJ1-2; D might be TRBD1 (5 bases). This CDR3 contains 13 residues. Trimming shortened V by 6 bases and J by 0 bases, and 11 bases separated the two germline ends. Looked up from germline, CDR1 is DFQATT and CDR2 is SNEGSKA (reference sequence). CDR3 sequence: CSALGAANYGYTF. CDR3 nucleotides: TGCAGTGCACTCGGGGCGGCTAACTATGGCTACACCTTC.

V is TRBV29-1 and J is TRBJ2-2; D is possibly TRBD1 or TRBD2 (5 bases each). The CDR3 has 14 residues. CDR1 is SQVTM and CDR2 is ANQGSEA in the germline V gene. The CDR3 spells CSGGQGSSTGELFF. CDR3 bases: TGCAGTGGAGGTCAGGGAAGTAGTACCGGGGAGCTGTTTTTT.

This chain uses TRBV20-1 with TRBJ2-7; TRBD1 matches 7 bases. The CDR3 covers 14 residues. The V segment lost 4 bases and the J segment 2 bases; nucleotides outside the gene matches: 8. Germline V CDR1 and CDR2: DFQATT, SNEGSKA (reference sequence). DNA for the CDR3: TGCAGTGCTACCGATGGGACAGCCACCTACGAGCAGTACTTC. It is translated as CSATDGTATYEQYF.

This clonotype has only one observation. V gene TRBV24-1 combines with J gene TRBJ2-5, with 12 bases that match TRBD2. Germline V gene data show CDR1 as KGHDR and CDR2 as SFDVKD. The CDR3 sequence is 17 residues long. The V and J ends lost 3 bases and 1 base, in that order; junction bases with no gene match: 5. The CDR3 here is CATSDQGLAGRQETQYF. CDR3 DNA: TGTGCCACCAGTGATCAAGGACTAGCGGGGCGCCAAGAGACCCAGTACTTC.

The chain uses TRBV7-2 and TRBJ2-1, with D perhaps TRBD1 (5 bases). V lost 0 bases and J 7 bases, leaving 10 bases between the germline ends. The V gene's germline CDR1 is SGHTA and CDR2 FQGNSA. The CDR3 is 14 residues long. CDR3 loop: CASSLAWGQNEQFF. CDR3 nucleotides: TGTGCCAGCAGCTTAGCTTGGGGCCAAAATGAGCAGTTCTTC.

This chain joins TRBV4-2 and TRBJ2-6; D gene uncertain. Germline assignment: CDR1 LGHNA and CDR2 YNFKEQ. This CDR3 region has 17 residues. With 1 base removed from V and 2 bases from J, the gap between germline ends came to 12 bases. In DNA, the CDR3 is TGTGCCAGCAGCCAAGGCCCCATGATCACTGGGGCCAACGTCCTGACTTTC. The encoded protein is CASSQGPMITGANVLTF.

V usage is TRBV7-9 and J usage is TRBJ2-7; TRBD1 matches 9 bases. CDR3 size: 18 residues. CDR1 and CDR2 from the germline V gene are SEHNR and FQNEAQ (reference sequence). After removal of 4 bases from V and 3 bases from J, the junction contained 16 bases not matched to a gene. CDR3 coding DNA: TGTGCCAGCAGCTCAACTACAGGGGGCCGCCCCAGAATCTACGAGCAGTACTTC. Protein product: CASSSTTGGRPRIYEQYF.

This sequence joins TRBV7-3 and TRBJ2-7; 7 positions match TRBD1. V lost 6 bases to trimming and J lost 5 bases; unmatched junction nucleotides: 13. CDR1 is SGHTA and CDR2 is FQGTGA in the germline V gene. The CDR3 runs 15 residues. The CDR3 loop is CASSTTGEGGDEQYF. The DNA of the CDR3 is TGTGCCAGCAGTACCACAGGGGAAGGGGGTGACGAGCAGTACTTC.